The 25 T cell receptor beta chains below were found in one sample sequenced in a study of radiation and T cells in renal cell carcinoma. Indicated time point: blood 2 weeks post-SBRT. As to treatment: 15 Gy SBRT to primary tumor, nephrectomy 4 weeks later. The assay was immunoSEQ multiplex PCR, and TCRdb's table has in-frame clones only and misses some. The sample yields about 130,000 clones, 88% seen once. This material consisted of blood, taken from a patient whose treatment included radiotherapy and nephrectomy. The receptors here all came from a woman in her 70s with renal cell carcinoma.

V and J are TRBV7-2 and TRBJ2-3, with 11 bases identical to TRBD2. CDR1 is SGHTA, CDR2 FQGNSA, per germline. The V and J ends lost 1 base and 1 base, in that order; junction bases with no gene match: 7. The CDR3 is made up of 18 amino acids. DNA of the CDR3: TGTGCCAGCAGCTTAGTCTCCCTAGCGGGGGGTGGCACAGATACGCAGTATTTT. It is translated as CASSLVSLAGGGTDTQYF.

This clone has only one observation. The J gene is TRBJ2-5, the V gene TRBV25-1; D is possibly TRBD2 (5 bases). Trimming stripped 6 bases from V and 7 bases from J, with 18 bases between. This CDR3 has 14 amino acids. Germline values: CDR1 MGHDK, CDR2 SYGVNS. CDR3 nucleotide sequence: TGTGCCAGCAGGCAGGCCCAAGGAGGTGGGACCCAGTACTTC. This codes for CASRQAQGGGTQYF.

The chain links TRBV13 to TRBJ2-3; the match to TRBD2 covers 7 bases. CDR1 is PRHDT, CDR2 FYEKMQ, per germline (reference sequence). Unmatched junction bases numbered 8, after V lost 5 bases and J lost 0 bases. This CDR3 has 16 residues. The CDR3 spells CASSPRTRKSTDTQYF. The CDR3 DNA reads TGTGCCAGCAGCCCTAGGACTAGAAAGAGCACAGATACGCAGTATTTT.

J is TRBJ2-6 and V is TRBV7-2; no clear D. CDR3 length: 16 amino acids. V dropped 2 bases and J dropped 0 bases, with 8 bases sitting between them. The germline gives CDR1 SGHTA, CDR2 FQGNSA. The CDR3 sequence: CASSLLGGSGANVLTF. In DNA form, the CDR3 reads TGTGCCAGCAGCTTACTGGGCGGCTCTGGGGCCAACGTCCTGACTTTC.

The chain combines TRBV28 with TRBJ2-5; D not resolved. Per germline, CDR1 MDHEN and CDR2 SYDVKM. V lost 2 bases to trimming and J lost 2 bases, with 6 bases between them. This CDR3 is 13 amino acids long. CDR3 DNA sequence: TGTGCCAGCAGTTTAGTAGGACAAGAGACCCAGTACTTC. It encodes CASSLVGQETQYF. The full variable domain, in which reference TRBV28 and TRBJ2-5 provide the parts outside the CDR3, is DVKVTQSSRYLVKRTGEKVFLECVQDMDHENMFWYRQDPGLGLRLIYFSYDVKMKEKGDIPEGYSVSREKKERFSLILESASTNQTSMYLCASSLVGQETQYFGPGTRLLVL.

The chain combines TRBV5-6 with TRBJ1-3; 7 positions agree with TRBD1. Germline V CDR1 and CDR2: SGHDT, YYEEEE. The CDR3 runs 14 residues. With V trimmed by 4 bases and J by 4 bases, 5 bases remained unmatched. This chain's CDR3 is CASSKRQGGNTIYF. The CDR3 DNA is TGTGCCAGCAGCAAACGACAGGGAGGAAACACCATATATTTT.

The chain links TRBV19 to TRBJ2-5; 7 nucleotides line up with TRBD1. Germline V gene data show CDR1 as LNHDA and CDR2 as SQIVND (reference sequence). V trimming: 6 bases; J trimming: 2 bases; junction bases outside the gene matches: 9. This CDR3 contains 15 residues. CDR3 region: CASRIVGQIQETQYF. In DNA, the CDR3 is TGTGCCAGTAGGATCGTGGGACAGATACAAGAGACCCAGTACTTC.

This clone was detected a few times. The genes are TRBV15 and TRBJ2-2; the match to TRBD1 covers 8 bases. The trim removed 1 base at V and 4 bases at J, leaving 5 bases unmatched. Germline assignment: CDR1 LNHNV and CDR2 YYDKDF (reference sequence). The CDR3 has 16 amino acids. The DNA of the CDR3 is TGTGCCACCAGCAGAGGAGGAACAGGGGGCACCGGGGAGCTGTTTTTT. Encoded protein: CATSRGGTGGTGELFF.

V and J are TRBV30 and TRBJ1-5; D is perhaps TRBD1 (6 bases). CDR3 size: 14 residues. V gave up 2 bases and J gave up 5 bases, with 13 bases separating them. Germline assignment: CDR1 GTSNPN and CDR2 SVGIG (reference sequence). The CDR3 coding sequence is TGTGCCTGGAGTTCCCGGGGGCGAGATCAGCCCCAGCATTTT. The encoded protein is CAWSSRGRDQPQHF.

The chain couples TRBV30 to TRBJ2-1, with D perhaps matching TRBD1 or TRBD2 (6 bases each). In germline, CDR1 is GTSNPN, CDR2 SVGIG (reference sequence). The CDR3 extends over 15 amino acids. The V end was cut by 4 bases, the J end by 6 bases, with 19 bases between. The CDR3 DNA reads TGTGCCTGGAACCCAAAGGGGGGCTCATTCAATGAGCAGTTCTTC. It is translated as CAWNPKGGSFNEQFF. Combining the CDR3 with reference TRBV30 and TRBJ2-1 gives the whole variable domain SQTIHQWPATLVQPVGSPLSLECTVEGTSNPNLYWYRQAAGRGLQLLFYSVGIGQISSEVPQNLSASRPQDRQFILSSKKLLLSDSGFYLCAWNPKGGSFNEQFFGPGTRLTVL.

This chain links TRBV5-1 with TRBJ2-2; TRBD1 matches at 9 bases. The junction had 2 bases not matched to a gene; V was cut back by 2 bases and J by 3 bases. Germline CDR1 and CDR2: SGHRS and YFSETQ. The CDR3 is 15 residues long. The CDR3 sequence: CASSFRDRDTGELFF. DNA of the CDR3: TGCGCCAGCAGCTTCCGGGACAGGGACACCGGGGAGCTGTTTTTT.

The rearrangement links TRBV4-1 to TRBJ2-1; 11 nucleotides line up with TRBD2. The CDR3 extends over 13 amino acids. Germline V gene sequence: CDR1 MGHRA, CDR2 YSYEKL. J lost 5 bases, V lost 8 bases, and 2 bases had no gene match. CDR3 sequence: CASLGLADNEQFF. DNA of the CDR3: TGCGCCAGCCTGGGACTAGCGGACAATGAGCAGTTCTTC.

This chain connects TRBV2 to TRBJ2-3; 9 bases line up with TRBD2. Germline V gene data show CDR1 as SNHLY and CDR2 as FYNNEI. Trimming took 7 bases from V and 5 from J; bases not matched to a gene: 10. The CDR3 has 15 amino acids. The CDR3 DNA follows: TGTGCCAGCACCCTTAGCGGGGGCCGGGAAGATACGCAGTATTTT. Protein product: CASTLSGGREDTQYF.

This clone is a singleton in its sample. J is TRBJ2-7 and V is TRBV4-2; D gene unclear. Germline loops: CDR1 LGHNA, CDR2 YNFKEQ. The CDR3 extends over 14 amino acids. V gave up 0 bases and J gave up 2 bases, with 8 bases separating them. The CDR3 DNA is TGTGCCAGCAGCCAAGATGTGGGCGCCTACGAGCAGTACTTC. Translated: CASSQDVGAYEQYF.

The gene calls are TRBV7-9 and TRBJ2-1; D ambiguous. CDR1 and CDR2 (germline): SEHNR, FQNEAQ (reference sequence). CDR3 size: 12 residues. V was trimmed by 5 bases and J by 8 bases, leaving 10 bases between them. CDR3: CASSIDGDEQFF. The CDR3 DNA follows: TGTGCCAGCAGCATCGATGGGGATGAGCAGTTCTTC.

The gene calls are TRBV5-6 and TRBJ1-1; 9 positions agree with TRBD1. The CDR3 loop spans 16 amino acids. CDR1 is SGHDT and CDR2 is YYEEEE in the germline V gene. Germline trimming cut 4 bases from V and 0 bases from J; bases unmatched to any gene: 7. CDR3 DNA sequence: TGTGCCAGCAGCCCGGACAGGGGTCGGGTGAACACTGAAGCTTTCTTT. It yields the protein CASSPDRGRVNTEAFF.

This clone has just a few counts. The gene calls are TRBV2 and TRBJ2-7; no definite D call. In germline, CDR1 is SNHLY, CDR2 FYNNEI. Trimming stripped 4 bases from V and 5 bases from J, with 12 bases between. The CDR3 runs 13 residues. The CDR3 protein is CASSASRGNEQYF. CDR3 nucleotides: TGTGCCAGCAGTGCATCGCGAGGAAACGAGCAGTACTTC.

The genes are TRBV6-1 and TRBJ1-5; 9 bases line up with TRBD1. Germline CDR1 MNHNS, CDR2 SASEGT. V was pared by 5 bases and J by 1 base, with 3 bases of the junction left unmatched. The CDR3 consists of 15 residues. The CDR3 loop reads CASSPGQGSNQPQHF. CDR3 in DNA: TGTGCCAGCAGTCCCGGACAGGGGAGCAATCAGCCCCAGCATTTT.

This clone was found a few times. The rearrangement joins TRBV15 to TRBJ1-2, with D unclear. This CDR3 contains 14 residues. V was clipped by 3 bases and J by 0 bases, with 8 bases between them. The germline CDR1 and CDR2 sequences are LNHNV and YYDKDF (reference sequence). CDR3 sequence (DNA): TGTGCCACCAGCAGGGATTTAACTAACTATGGCTACACCTTC. As protein: CATSRDLTNYGYTF.

The V and J genes are TRBV4-2 and TRBJ2-5, with TRBD2 matching over 7 bases. The germline V gene has CDR1 LGHNA and CDR2 YNFKEQ. CDR3 length equals 17 residues. J was trimmed by 1 base and V by 0 bases; bases with no gene match: 8. Written as DNA, the CDR3 is TGTGCCAGCAGCCAAGAACTAGCGCGGAAGACCCAAGAGACCCAGTACTTC. Amino acids: CASSQELARKTQETQYF.

The chain combines TRBV6-1 with TRBJ1-3; tentative D call: TRBD1 (6 bases). CDR3 size: 13 residues. Germline CDR1 and CDR2: MNHNS and SASEGT. V was clipped by 7 bases and J by 2 bases, with 9 bases between them. The CDR3 region is CASTTGTGNTIYF. The CDR3 nucleotides read TGTGCCAGCACAACAGGGACTGGAAACACCATATATTTT.

The CDR3 reads CASSYADPSRTEAFF. The CDR3 DNA reads TGTGCCAGCAGCTACGCGGACCCGTCCCGGACTGAAGCTTTCTTT. The chain carries TRBV11-2 and TRBJ1-1; no firm D call. CDR3 size: 15 residues. Trimming removed 4 bases from V and 5 bases from J, with 17 bases in between. Germline assignment: CDR1 SGHAT and CDR2 FQNNGV.

The J gene is TRBJ1-1, the V gene TRBV19; D is ambiguous. Germline values: CDR1 LNHDA, CDR2 SQIVND (reference sequence). Trimming pared 7 bases from V and 6 bases from J, leaving 15 bases between. The CDR3 spans 13 residues. The CDR3 sequence is CASNSRRYAEAFF. The CDR3 region has the DNA TGTGCCAGTAATAGTCGGAGATACGCTGAAGCTTTCTTT.

The V and J genes are TRBV6-1 and TRBJ1-1; D might be TRBD1 (5 bases). Germline values: CDR1 MNHNS, CDR2 SASEGT. Between the trimmed V and J ends, which lost 9 bases and 2 bases, there was a span of 13 bases. CDR3 length: 13 amino acids. The CDR3, as DNA: TGTGCCAGTAACCGGGGCCGAAACACTGAAGCTTTCTTT. Translated: CASNRGRNTEAFF.

This CDR3 reads CASKVSTGELFF. CDR3 DNA sequence: TGTGCCAGCAAAGTATCCACCGGGGAGCTGTTTTTT. The chain carries TRBV28 and TRBJ2-2; D not certain. Deletions cut 7 bases from V and 4 bases from J, with 7 bases between. The CDR3 runs to 12 residues. Per the germline V gene, CDR1 is MDHEN and CDR2 is SYDVKM.